The next 14 T cell receptor beta chains were all read from a single sample in a study of technical replicates of blood from a few donors. Method: immunoSEQ multiplex PCR; TCRdb's copy keeps in-frame clones and lacks some. The data contain tens of thousands of clones, about 90% of them singletons. Sequencing input: T cells isolated from PBMCs. The receptor source for this set is a human donor in good health.

This chain joins TRBV27 and TRBJ1-2, with 11 positions matching TRBD1. Looked up from germline, CDR1 is MNHEY and CDR2 is SMNVEV (reference sequence). The CDR3 runs 14 residues. The ends lost 4 bases at V and 4 bases at J; junction bases unmatched: 2. DNA for the CDR3: TGTGCCAGCAGTTGGGACAGGGGGGGCTATGGCTACACCTTC. Amino acid sequence: CASSWDRGGYGYTF.

J is TRBJ1-1 and V is TRBV9; no firm D call. V lost 5 bases to trimming and J lost 3 bases, with 14 bases between them. The CDR3 is made up of 14 amino acids. Germline V gene sequence: CDR1 SGDLS, CDR2 YYNGEE. The CDR3 sequence: CASRVGVSDTEAFF. As DNA, the CDR3 is TGTGCCAGCAGGGTCGGGGTGAGTGACACTGAAGCTTTCTTT. The full variable domain, its missing parts supplied by reference TRBV9 and TRBJ1-1, is DSGVTQTPKHLITATGQRVTLRCSPRSGDLSVYWYQQSLDQGLQFLIQYYNGEERAKGNILERFSAQQFPDLHSELNLSSLELGDSALYFCASRVGVSDTEAFFGQGTRLTVV.

V usage is TRBV28 and J usage is TRBJ1-1; TRBD1 matches at 9 bases. The CDR3 covers 17 residues. In germline, CDR1 is MDHEN, CDR2 SYDVKM. With 4 bases clipped from V and 4 bases from J, the junction kept 13 bases outside the gene matches. CDR3 residues: CASSSPRTGVRFTEAFF. CDR3 bases: TGTGCCAGCAGTTCCCCCCGGACAGGGGTGAGGTTCACTGAAGCTTTCTTT.

The chain uses TRBV27 and TRBJ2-7, with unresolved D. Trimming took 3 bases from V and 0 from J, leaving 12 bases between them. The V gene's germline CDR1 is MNHEY and CDR2 SMNVEV (reference sequence). The CDR3 consists of 15 residues. The CDR3 DNA is TGTGCCAGCAGTTTCTTACCCAGTCCCTCCTACGAGCAGTACTTC. Amino acids: CASSFLPSPSYEQYF.

This clone came up once. This chain connects TRBV29-1 to TRBJ2-5; weak D call: TRBD2 (5 bases). CDR1 is SQVTM, CDR2 ANQGSEA, per germline. Trimming took off 4 bases at V and 4 bases at J, with 19 bases between the two ends. The CDR3 runs 15 residues. For the CDR3, the DNA is TGCAGCGTTGGTGCGGGCTCCCGAATCTCAGAGACCCAGTACTTC. It translates to CSVGAGSRISETQYF. Variable domain in full (rest from reference TRBV29-1 and TRBJ2-5): SAVISQKPSRDICQRGTSLTIQCQVDSQVTMMFWYRQQPGQSLTLIATANQGSEATYESGFVIDKFPISRPNLTFSTLTVSNMSPEDSSIYLCSVGAGSRISETQYFGPGTRLLVL.

This sequence joins TRBV7-8 and TRBJ1-3; TRBD1 matches at 7 bases. The V gene end was trimmed by 2 bases and the J gene end by 1 base; junction bases not matched to a gene: 5. The CDR3 is 16 residues long. The germline CDR1 and CDR2 sequences are SGHVS and FQNEAQ. The CDR3 loop is CASSLYRGGSGNTIYF. CDR3 nucleotide sequence: TGTGCCAGCAGCTTATACAGGGGTGGATCTGGAAACACCATATATTTT.

The chain joins TRBV7-2 to TRBJ1-2; D perhaps matches TRBD1 (6 bases). The length of the CDR3 is 15 residues. From germline, CDR1 is SGHTA and CDR2 FQGNSA. V lost 1 base to trimming and J lost 5 bases, with 14 bases between them. CDR3 in amino acids: CASSLEGGSGYGYTF. The CDR3 coding sequence is TGTGCCAGCAGCTTAGAGGGGGGGTCCGGATATGGCTACACCTTC.

This chain connects TRBV7-9 to TRBJ2-2; D gene uncertain. Trimming shortened V by 2 bases and J by 1 base, and 8 bases separated the two germline ends. CDR1 and CDR2 (germline): SEHNR, FQNEAQ (reference sequence). The CDR3 contains 15 residues. The DNA of the CDR3 is TGTGCCAGCAGCTTACCTGGCGGGAACACCGGGGAGCTGTTTTTT. It translates to CASSLPGGNTGELFF. The whole variable domain, filled in from reference TRBV7-9 and TRBJ2-2, reads DTGVSQNPRHKITKRGQNVTFRCDPISEHNRLYWYRQTLGQGPEFLTYFQNEAQLEKSRLLSDRFSAERPKGSFSTLEIQRTEQGDSAMYLCASSLPGGNTGELFFGEGSRLTVL.

This rearrangement joins TRBV11-2 to TRBJ2-1; D is undetermined. The CDR3 totals 15 residues. Germline CDR1 and CDR2: SGHAT and FQNNGV. Trimming shortened V by 1 base and J by 8 bases, and 15 bases separated the two germline ends. The CDR3 DNA follows: TGTGCCAGCAGCTTAGTGGGTCGGAGACCTTATGAGCAGTTCTTC. Its protein is CASSLVGRRPYEQFF.

The gene calls are TRBV7-9 and TRBJ2-1; 16 positions match TRBD2. J gave up 6 bases and V 1 base, and 6 bases lay outside the gene matches. This CDR3 region has 18 residues. CDR1 and CDR2 (germline): SEHNR, FQNEAQ (reference sequence). The CDR3 DNA sequence: TGTGCCAGCAGCTTAGGCGGGACTAGCGGGAGGGCCTCCAATGAGCAGTTCTTC. As protein: CASSLGGTSGRASNEQFF.

This clone was counted only a few times. The chain combines TRBV6-5 with TRBJ1-3, with 8 bases fitting TRBD1. V dropped 0 bases and J dropped 4; count of bases not matched to a gene: 2. From germline, CDR1 is MNHEY and CDR2 SVGAGI. The CDR3 is made up of 15 amino acids. CDR3 loop: CASSYSTGVGNTIYF. The CDR3 DNA follows: TGTGCCAGCAGTTACTCGACAGGGGTCGGAAACACCATATATTTT.

This clone showed up just once. This chain connects TRBV19 to TRBJ1-1, with 8 bases aligning to TRBD1. CDR1 LNHDA and CDR2 SQIVND come from the germline V gene (reference sequence). The V and J ends lost 5 bases and 4 bases, in that order; junction bases with no gene match: 3. The CDR3 sequence is 13 residues long. CDR3 sequence reads: CASSGQGSTEAFF. The DNA of the CDR3 is TGTGCCAGTAGTGGACAGGGATCCACTGAAGCTTTCTTT.

The rearrangement joins TRBV4-1 to TRBJ2-7, with a tentative D call TRBD1 (5 bases). The CDR3 is 13 residues long. CDR1 and CDR2 from the germline V gene are MGHRA and YSYEKL. V was cut by 2 bases and J by 6 bases, with 11 bases left in between. The CDR3 DNA sequence: TGCGCCAGCAGCCAACCTGTTACAGGCGAGCAGTACTTC. It codes for CASSQPVTGEQYF.

The V call is TRBV5-1, the J call TRBJ2-7, with 8 bases aligning to TRBD1. The CDR3 is 14 amino acids. Germline lookup yields CDR1 SGHRS and CDR2 YFSETQ. The trim removed 4 bases at V and 4 bases at J, leaving 7 bases unmatched. CDR3 in amino acids: CASSEGTGQYEQYF. For the CDR3, the DNA is TGCGCCAGCAGCGAGGGGACAGGACAATACGAGCAGTACTTC.